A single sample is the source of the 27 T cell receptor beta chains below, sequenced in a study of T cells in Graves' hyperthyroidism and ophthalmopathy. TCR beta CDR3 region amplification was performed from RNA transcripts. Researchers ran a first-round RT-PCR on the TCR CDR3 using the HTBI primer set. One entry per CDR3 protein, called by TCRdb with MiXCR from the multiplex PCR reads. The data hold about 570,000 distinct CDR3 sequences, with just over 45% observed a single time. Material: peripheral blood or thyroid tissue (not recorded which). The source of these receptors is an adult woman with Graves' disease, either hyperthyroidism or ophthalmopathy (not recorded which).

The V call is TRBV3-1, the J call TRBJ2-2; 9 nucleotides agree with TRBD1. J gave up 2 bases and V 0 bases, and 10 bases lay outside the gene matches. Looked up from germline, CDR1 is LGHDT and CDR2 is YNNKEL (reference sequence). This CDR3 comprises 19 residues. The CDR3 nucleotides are TGTGCCAGCAGCCAAGATCTTTGGGGGACAGGGTATAACACCGGGGAGCTGTTTTTT. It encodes CASSQDLWGTGYNTGELFF.

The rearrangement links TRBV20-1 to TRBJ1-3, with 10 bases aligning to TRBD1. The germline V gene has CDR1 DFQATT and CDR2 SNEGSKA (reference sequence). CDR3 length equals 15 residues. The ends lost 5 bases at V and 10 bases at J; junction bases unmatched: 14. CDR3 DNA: TGCAGTGCTCCTACCGGGACAGGGGCCAGAGAGACCATATATTTT. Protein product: CSAPTGTGARETIYF.

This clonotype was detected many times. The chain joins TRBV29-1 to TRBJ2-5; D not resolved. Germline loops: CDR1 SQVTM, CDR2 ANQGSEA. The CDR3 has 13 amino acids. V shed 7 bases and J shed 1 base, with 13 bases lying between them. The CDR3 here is CSAPIGSQETQYF. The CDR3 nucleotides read TGCAGCGCCCCCATAGGGTCCCAAGAGACCCAGTACTTC. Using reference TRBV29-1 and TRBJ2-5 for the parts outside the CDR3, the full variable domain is SAVISQKPSRDICQRGTSLTIQCQVDSQVTMMFWYRQQPGQSLTLIATANQGSEATYESGFVIDKFPISRPNLTFSTLTVSNMSPEDSSIYLCSAPIGSQETQYFGPGTRLLVL.

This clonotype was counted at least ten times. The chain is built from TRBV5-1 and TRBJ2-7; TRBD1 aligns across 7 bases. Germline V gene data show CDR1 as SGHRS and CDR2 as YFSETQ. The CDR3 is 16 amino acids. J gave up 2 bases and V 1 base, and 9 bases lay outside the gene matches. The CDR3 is CASSLQRAGGAYEQYF. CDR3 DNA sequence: TGCGCCAGCAGCTTGCAGAGGGCAGGGGGTGCCTACGAGCAGTACTTC. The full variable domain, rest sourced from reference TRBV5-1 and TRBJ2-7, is KAGVTQTPRYLIKTRGQQVTLSCSPISGHRSVSWYQQTPGQGLQFLFEYFSETQRNKGNFPGRFSGRQFSNSRSEMNVSTLELGDSALYLCASSLQRAGGAYEQYFGPGTRLTVT.

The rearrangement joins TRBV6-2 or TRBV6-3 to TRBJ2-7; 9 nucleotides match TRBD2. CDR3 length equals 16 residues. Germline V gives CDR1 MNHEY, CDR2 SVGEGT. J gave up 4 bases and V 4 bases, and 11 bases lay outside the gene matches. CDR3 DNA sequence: TGTGCCAGCAGTTCTCCGGTCGGTAGCGGGAGTTACGAGCAGTACTTC. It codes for CASSSPVGSGSYEQYF.

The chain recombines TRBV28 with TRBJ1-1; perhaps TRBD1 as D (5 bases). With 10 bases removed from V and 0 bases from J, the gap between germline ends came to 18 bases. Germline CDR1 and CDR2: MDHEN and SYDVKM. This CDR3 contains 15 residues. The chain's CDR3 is CAIKEGGTLNTEAFF. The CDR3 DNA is TGTGCCATAAAGGAAGGAGGGACTCTGAACACTGAAGCTTTCTTT.

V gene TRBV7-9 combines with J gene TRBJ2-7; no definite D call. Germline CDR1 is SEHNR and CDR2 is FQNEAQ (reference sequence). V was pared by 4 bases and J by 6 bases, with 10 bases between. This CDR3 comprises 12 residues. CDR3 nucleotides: TGTGCCAGCAGCTCAGTCCTTGGCGAGCAGTACTTC. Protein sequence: CASSSVLGEQYF. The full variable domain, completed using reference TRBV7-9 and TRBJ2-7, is DTGVSQNPRHKITKRGQNVTFRCDPISEHNRLYWYRQTLGQGPEFLTYFQNEAQLEKSRLLSDRFSAERPKGSFSTLEIQRTEQGDSAMYLCASSSVLGEQYFGPGTRLTVT.

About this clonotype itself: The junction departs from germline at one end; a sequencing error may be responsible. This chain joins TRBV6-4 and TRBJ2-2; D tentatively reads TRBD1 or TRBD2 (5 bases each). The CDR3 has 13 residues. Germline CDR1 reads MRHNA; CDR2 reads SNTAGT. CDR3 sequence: CASSEGDAGELLF. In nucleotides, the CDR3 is TGTGCCAGCAGTGAGGGGGACGCCGGGGAGCTGCTTTTT.

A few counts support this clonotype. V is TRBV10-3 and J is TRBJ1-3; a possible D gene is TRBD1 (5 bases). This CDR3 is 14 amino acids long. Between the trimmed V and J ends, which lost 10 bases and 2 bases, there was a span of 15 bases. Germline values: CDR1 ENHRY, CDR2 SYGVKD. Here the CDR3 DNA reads TGTGCCAACGGCAAGGGAGGGGCTGGAAACACCATATATTTT. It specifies CANGKGGAGNTIYF.

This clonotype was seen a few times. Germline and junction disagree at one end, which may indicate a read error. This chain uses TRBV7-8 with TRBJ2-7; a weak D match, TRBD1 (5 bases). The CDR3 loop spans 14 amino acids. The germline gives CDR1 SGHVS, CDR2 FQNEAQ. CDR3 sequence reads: CASSLGRAIDEQYF. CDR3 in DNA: TGTGCCAGCAGTTTAGGCAGGGCCATAGACGAGCAGTACTTC.

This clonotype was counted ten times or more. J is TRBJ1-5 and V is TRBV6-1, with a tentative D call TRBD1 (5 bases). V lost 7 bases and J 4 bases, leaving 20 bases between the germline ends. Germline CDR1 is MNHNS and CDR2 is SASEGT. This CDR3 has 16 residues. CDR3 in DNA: TGTGCCAGCACCACCTGGGGGGACTGGCTTAATCAGCCCCAGCATTTT. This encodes CASTTWGDWLNQPQHF.

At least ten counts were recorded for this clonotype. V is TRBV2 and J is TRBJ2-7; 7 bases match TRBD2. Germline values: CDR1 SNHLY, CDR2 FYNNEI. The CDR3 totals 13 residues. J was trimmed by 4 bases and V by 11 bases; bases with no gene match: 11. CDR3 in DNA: TGTGCCTATGGGGGGGACGGGGCTTACGAGCAGTACTTC. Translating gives CAYGGDGAYEQYF.

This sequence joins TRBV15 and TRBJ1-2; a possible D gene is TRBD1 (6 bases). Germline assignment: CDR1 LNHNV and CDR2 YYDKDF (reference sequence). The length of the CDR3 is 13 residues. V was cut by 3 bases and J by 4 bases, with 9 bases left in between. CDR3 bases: TGTGCCACCAGCAGCAGGGGTCTCTATGGCTACACCTTC. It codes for CATSSRGLYGYTF.

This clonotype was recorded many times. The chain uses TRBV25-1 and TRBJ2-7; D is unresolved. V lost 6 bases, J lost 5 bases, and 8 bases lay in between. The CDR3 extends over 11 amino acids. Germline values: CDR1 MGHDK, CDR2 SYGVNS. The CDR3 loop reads CASSRSNEQYF. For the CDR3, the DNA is TGTGCCAGCAGCCGGAGCAACGAGCAGTACTTC.

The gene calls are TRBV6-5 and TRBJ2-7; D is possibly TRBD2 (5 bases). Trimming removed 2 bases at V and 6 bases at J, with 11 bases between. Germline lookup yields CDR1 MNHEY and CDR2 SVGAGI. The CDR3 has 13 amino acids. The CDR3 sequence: CASSYVRGSEQYF. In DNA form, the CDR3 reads TGTGCCAGCAGTTACGTTCGAGGGAGCGAGCAGTACTTC.

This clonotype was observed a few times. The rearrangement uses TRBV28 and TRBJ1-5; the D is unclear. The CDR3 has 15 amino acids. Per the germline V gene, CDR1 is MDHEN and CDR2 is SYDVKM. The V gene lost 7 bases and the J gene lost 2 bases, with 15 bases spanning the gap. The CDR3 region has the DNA TGTGCCAGCACCCTCCGAGGCCTTGGCAATCAGCCCCAGCATTTT. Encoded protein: CASTLRGLGNQPQHF.

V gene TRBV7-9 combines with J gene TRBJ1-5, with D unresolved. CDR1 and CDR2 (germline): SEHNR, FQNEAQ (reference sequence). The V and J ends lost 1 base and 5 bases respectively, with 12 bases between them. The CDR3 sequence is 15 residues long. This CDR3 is CASSLGRPEDQPQHF. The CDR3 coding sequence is TGTGCCAGCAGCTTAGGACGGCCGGAGGATCAGCCCCAGCATTTT.

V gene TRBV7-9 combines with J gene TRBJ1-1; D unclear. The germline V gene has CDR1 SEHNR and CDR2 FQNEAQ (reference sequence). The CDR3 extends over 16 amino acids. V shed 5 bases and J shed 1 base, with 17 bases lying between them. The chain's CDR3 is CASSPHLGDTNTEAFF. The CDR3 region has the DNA TGTGCCAGCAGCCCCCATTTGGGAGATACGAACACTGAAGCTTTCTTT.

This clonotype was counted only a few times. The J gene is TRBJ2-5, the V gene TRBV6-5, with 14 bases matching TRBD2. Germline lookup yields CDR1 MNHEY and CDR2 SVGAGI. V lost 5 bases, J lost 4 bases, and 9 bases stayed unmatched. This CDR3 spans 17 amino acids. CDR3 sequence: CASSPGLAGEIGETQYF. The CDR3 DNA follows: TGTGCCAGCAGTCCGGGACTAGCGGGAGAAATAGGAGAGACCCAGTACTTC.

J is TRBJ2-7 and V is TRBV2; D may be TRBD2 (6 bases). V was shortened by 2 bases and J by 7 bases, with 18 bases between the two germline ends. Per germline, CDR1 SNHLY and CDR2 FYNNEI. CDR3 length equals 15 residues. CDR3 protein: CASSELATNTGEQYF. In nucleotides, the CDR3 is TGTGCCAGCAGTGAACTAGCGACTAACACCGGGGAGCAGTACTTC.

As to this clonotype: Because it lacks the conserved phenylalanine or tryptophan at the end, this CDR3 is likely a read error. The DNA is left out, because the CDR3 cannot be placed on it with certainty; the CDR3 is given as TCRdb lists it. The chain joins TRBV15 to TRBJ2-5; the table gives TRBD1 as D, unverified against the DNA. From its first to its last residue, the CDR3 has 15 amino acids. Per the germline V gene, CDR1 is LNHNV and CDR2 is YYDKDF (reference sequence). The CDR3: CATSRPGPYGYTFGS.

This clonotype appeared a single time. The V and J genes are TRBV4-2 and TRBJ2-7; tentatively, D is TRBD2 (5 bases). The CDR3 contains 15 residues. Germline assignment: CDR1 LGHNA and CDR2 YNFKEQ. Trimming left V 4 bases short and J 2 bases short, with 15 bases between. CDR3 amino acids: CASSPQSGDTYEQYF. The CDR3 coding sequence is TGTGCCAGCAGCCCACAAAGCGGAGACACCTACGAGCAGTACTTC.

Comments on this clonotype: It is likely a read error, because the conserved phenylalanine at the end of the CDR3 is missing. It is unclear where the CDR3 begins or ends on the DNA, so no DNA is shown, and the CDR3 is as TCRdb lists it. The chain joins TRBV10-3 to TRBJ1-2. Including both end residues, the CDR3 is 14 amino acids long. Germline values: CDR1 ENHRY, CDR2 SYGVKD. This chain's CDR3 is CAIRGGLLTDSTNY.

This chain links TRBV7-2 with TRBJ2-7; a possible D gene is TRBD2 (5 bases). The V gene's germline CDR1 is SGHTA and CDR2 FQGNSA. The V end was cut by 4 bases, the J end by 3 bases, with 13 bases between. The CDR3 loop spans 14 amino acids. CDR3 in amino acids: CASSSLGRGYEQYF. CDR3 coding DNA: TGTGCCAGCAGCTCGTTAGGGAGAGGCTACGAGCAGTACTTC.

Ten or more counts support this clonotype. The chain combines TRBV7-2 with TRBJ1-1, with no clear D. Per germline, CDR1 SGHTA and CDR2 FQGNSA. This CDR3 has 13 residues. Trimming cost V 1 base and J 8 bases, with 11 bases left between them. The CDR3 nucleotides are TGTGCCAGCAGCTTAGAAATGGAGAGGGAAGCTTTCTTT. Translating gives CASSLEMEREAFF.

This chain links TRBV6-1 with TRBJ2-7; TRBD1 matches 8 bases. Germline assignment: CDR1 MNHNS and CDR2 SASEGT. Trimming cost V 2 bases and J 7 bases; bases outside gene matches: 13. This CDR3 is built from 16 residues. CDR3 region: CASSETGTGPRWEQYF. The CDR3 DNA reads TGTGCCAGCAGTGAAACTGGGACAGGCCCCAGGTGGGAGCAGTACTTC.

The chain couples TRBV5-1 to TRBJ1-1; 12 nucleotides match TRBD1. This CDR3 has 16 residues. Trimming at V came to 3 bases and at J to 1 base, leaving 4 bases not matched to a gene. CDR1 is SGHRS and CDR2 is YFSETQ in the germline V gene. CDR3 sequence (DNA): TGCGCCAGCAGCTCGGGACAGGGGGCCTCGAACACTGAAGCTTTCTTT. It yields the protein CASSSGQGASNTEAFF.